The sequence of this TCR beta chain was determined in a study of cytomegalovirus exposure and HLA in healthy donors. This PCR relied on a set of 60 Vbeta primers and 13 Jbeta primers. Repertoires were generated with immunoSEQ multiplex PCR, while TCRdb's copy carries only in-frame clones and drops some. The profile covers about 150,000 clones, with roughly 84% appearing a single time and over 1.5% taken by the ten largest. The V and J ends lost 5 bases and 2 bases, in that order; junction bases with no gene match: 8. In germline, CDR1 is SGHNT, CDR2 YENEEA. The CDR3 spans 15 residues. A word on this clone: The antigen remains unidentified.

The study's findings and limits: A later analysis found that most CMV-associated TCR beta chains appeared HLA-restricted. A prior analysis recorded that most TCR beta V segments were productive about 87% or about 30% of the time.

The sequenced sample consisted of PBMCs. This chain uses TRBV11-3 with TRBJ2-5; the match to TRBD1 covers 7 bases. The receptor was isolated from a woman under 30 in good health and CMV-seronegative. The CDR3 sequence: CASSRLRDRQETQYF. For the CDR3, the DNA is TGTGCCAGCAGCCGTCTCCGGGACAGACAAGAGACCCAGTACTTC.